This section outlines one T cell receptor beta chain sequence together with its context. Antigen specificity is unknown. Sequencing of cultured CD4+ T cell DNA used the Oncomine TCR Beta short-read assay. DNA came from CD4+ T cells after culture. TCRdb ran MiXCR on the PCR reads and lists one entry per CDR3 protein. The table includes some 9,500 distinct CDR3 sequences, 65% to 70% detected once. The germline gives CDR1 SGHTA, CDR2 FQGNSA. CDR3 length: 14 amino acids. Trimming shortened V by 5 bases and J by 9 bases, and 14 bases separated the two germline ends. This record belongs to a study of vaccination and CD4 T cells after COVID-19. Treatment described: approximately 9-day PBMC culture with coronavirus spike peptide pools or control peptides (ViraFEST assay).

The origin of this receptor is a human donor who had recovered from COVID-19. The sample was CD4+ T cells from blood, cultured in vitro, taken before SARS-CoV-2 vaccination. V usage is TRBV7-2 and J usage is TRBJ1-6; D gene unclear. DNA for the CDR3: TGTGCCAGCAGCCCACTTTTAAGGGTTTCACCCCTCCACTTT. This gives the protein CASSPLLRVSPLHF.